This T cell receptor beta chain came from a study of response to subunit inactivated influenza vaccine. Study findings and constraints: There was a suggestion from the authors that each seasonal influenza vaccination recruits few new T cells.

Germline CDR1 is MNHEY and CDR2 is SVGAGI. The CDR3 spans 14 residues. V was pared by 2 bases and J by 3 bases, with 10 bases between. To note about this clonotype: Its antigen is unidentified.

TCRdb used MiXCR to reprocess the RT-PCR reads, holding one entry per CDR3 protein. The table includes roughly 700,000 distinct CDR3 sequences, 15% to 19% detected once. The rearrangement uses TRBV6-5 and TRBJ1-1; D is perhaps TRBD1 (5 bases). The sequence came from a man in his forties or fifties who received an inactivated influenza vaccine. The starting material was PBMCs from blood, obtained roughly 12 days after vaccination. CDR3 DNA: TGTGCCAGCAGTTACGGGGGGGTCGACACTGAAGCTTTCTTT. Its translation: CASSYGGVDTEAFF.